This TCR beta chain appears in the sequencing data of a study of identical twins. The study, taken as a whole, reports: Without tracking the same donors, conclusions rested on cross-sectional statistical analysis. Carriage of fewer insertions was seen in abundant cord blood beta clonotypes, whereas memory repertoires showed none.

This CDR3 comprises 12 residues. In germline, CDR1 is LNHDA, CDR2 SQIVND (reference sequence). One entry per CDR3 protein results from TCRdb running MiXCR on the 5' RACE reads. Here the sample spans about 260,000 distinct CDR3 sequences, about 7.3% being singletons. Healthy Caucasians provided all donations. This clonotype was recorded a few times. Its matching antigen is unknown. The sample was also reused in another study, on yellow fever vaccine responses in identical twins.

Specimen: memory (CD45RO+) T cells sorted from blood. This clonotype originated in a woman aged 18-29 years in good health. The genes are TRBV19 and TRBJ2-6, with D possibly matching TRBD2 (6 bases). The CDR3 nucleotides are TGTGCGGGGGGTACTGGGGCCAACGTCCTGACTTTC. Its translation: CAGGTGANVLTF.